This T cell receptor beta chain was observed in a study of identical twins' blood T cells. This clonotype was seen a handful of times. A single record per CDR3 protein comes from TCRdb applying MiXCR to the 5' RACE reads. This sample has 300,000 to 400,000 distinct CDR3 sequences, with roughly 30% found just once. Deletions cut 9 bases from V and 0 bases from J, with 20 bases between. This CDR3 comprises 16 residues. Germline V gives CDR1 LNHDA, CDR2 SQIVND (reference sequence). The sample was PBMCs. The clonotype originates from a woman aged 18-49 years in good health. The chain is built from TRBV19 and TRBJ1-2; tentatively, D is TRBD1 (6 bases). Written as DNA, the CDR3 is TGTGCCAGCACAATCTACGGGGGGGCGGCTAACTATGGCTACACCTTC. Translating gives CASTIYGGAANYGYTF.